This T cell receptor (beta chain) was sequenced for a study of blood T cell repertoires in COVID-19. Across the whole study: The United States, Italy and Spain supplied acute and convalescent COVID-19 samples. Sources were T cells, B-cell-depleted T cells, or PBMCs; the material itself was cDNA or gDNA.

The CDR3 runs 15 residues. Deletions cut 5 bases from V and 3 bases from J, with 17 bases between. Germline CDR1 reads SEHNR; CDR2 reads FQNEAQ (reference sequence). The table lists this clone with a few counts. Original processing methods: Quantification of nucleated cells was approximated via reference gene primer amplification. Only in-frame clones appear in the TCRdb table, and some are missing; sequencing was by immunoSEQ multiplex PCR. Clonal size and the V and J genes are those of that table, whereas D and trimming came from the DNA. The sample records 110,000 or so clones, roughly 85% being singletons.

The gene calls are TRBV7-9 and TRBJ2-7; perhaps TRBD1 as D (6 bases). The source material was peripheral blood. This TCR derives from a human donor in a cohort sampled during active COVID-19. The CDR3 region is CASSPTGSTNYEQYF. The CDR3 DNA reads as TGTGCCAGCAGCCCCACAGGGTCTACCAACTACGAGCAGTACTTC.